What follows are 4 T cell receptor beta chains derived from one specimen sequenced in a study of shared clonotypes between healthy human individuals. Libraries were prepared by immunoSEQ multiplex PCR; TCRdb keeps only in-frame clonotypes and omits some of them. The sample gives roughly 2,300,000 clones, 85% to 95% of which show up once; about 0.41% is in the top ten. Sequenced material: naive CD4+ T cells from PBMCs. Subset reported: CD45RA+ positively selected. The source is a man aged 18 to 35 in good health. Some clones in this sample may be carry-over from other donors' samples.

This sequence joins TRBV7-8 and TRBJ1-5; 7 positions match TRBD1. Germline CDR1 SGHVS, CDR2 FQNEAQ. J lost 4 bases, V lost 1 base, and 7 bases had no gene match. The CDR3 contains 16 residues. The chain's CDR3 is CASSLVLGQLNQPQHF. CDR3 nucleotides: TGTGCCAGCAGCTTAGTCTTGGGACAGCTAAATCAGCCCCAGCATTTT.

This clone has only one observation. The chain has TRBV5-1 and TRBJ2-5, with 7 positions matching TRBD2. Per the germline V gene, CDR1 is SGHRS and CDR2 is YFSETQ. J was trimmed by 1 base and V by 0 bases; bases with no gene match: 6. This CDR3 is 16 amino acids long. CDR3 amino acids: CASSLGSSGAQETQYF. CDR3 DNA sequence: TGCGCCAGCAGCTTGGGGTCTAGCGGTGCCCAAGAGACCCAGTACTTC. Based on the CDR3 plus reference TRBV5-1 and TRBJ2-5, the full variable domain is KAGVTQTPRYLIKTRGQQVTLSCSPISGHRSVSWYQQTPGQGLQFLFEYFSETQRNKGNFPGRFSGRQFSNSRSEMNVSTLELGDSALYLCASSLGSSGAQETQYFGPGTRLLVL.

The CDR3 sequence: CASSLFPIRDRDFYNEQFF. CDR3 in DNA: TGTGCCAGCAGTTTATTCCCGATAAGGGACCGGGACTTCTACAATGAGCAGTTCTTC. This chain connects TRBV28 to TRBJ2-1; perhaps TRBD2 as D (6 bases). V dropped 1 base and J dropped 3 bases, with 22 bases sitting between them. This CDR3 comprises 19 residues. The germline V gene has CDR1 MDHEN and CDR2 SYDVKM.

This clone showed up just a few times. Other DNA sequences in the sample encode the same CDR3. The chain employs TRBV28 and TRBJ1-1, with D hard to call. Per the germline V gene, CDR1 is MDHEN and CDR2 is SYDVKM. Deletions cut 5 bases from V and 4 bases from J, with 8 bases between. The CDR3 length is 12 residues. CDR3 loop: CASSPGRTEAFF. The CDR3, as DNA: TGTGCCAGCAGTCCGGGCCGCACTGAAGCTTTCTTT.